This TCR beta chain was profiled in a study of PD-L1 blockade in urothelial cancer. The overall study: Patients' atezolizumab regimen, 1,200 mg intravenously every 3 weeks, began in the mid-2010s.

Repertoires were generated with immunoSEQ multiplex PCR, while TCRdb's copy carries only in-frame clones and drops some. The table has fewer than 2,500 clones, around two fifths seen once; the top ten hold about a sixth. The V end lost 4 bases, the J end lost 1 base, and 8 bases lay between the germline ends. Germline assignment: CDR1 LNHDA and CDR2 SQIVND (reference sequence). The CDR3 has 14 residues. This receptor was identified in a man between 60 and 75 years old with urothelial cancer. V and J are TRBV19 and TRBJ1-3; perhaps TRBD1 as D (5 bases). The specimen was tumor tissue, collected before atezolizumab (anti-PD-L1) treatment. The CDR3 DNA reads as TGTGCCAGTAGTAGGGACCCGTCTGGAAACACCATATATTTT. As protein: CASSRDPSGNTIYF.